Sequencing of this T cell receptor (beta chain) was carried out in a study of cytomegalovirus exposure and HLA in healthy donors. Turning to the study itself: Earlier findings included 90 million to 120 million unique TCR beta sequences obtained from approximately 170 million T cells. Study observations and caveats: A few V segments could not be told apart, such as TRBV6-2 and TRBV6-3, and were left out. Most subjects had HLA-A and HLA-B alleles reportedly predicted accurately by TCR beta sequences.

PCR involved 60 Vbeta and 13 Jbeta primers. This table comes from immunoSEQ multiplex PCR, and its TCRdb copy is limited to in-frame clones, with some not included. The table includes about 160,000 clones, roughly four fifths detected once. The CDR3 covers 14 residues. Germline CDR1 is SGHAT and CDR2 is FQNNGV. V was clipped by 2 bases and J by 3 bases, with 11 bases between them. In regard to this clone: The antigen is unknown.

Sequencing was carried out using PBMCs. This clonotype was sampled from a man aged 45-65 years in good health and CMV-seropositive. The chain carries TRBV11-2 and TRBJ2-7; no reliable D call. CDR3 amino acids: CASSLPGSIYEQYF. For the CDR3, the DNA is TGTGCCAGCAGCTTACCCGGGTCCATCTACGAGCAGTACTTC.